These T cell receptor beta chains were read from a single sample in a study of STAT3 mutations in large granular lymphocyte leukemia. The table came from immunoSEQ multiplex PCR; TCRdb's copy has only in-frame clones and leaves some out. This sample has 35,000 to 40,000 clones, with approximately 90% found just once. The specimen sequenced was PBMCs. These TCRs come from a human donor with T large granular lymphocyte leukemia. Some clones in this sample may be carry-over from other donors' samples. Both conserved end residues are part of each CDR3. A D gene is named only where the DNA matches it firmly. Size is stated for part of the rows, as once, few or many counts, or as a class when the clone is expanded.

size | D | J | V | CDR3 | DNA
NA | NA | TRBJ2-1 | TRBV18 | CASSSGALEQFF | TGTGCCAGCTCATCCGGGGCCCTCGAGCAGTTCTTC
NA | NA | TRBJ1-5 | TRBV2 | CASTAGYSNQPQHF | TGTGCCAGCACAGCAGGCTATAGCAATCAGCCCCAGCATTTT
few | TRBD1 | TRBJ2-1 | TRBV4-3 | CASSQDLLTGQYDNEQFF | TGCGCCAGCAGCCAAGACCTACTGACGGGACAGTATGACAATGAGCAGTTCTTC
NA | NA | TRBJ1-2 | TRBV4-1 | CASSQETTGVGYGYTF | TGCGCCAGCAGCCAAGAAACGACAGGAGTGGGCTATGGCTACACCTTC
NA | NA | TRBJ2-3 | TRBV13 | CASSLRGRADTQYF | TGTGCCAGCAGCCTCAGGGGCCGGGCAGATACGCAGTATTTT
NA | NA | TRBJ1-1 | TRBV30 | CAWSVGHPNTEAFF | TGTGCCTGGAGTGTTGGGCACCCGAACACTGAAGCTTTCTTT
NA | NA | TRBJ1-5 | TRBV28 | CASGPNQPQHF | TGTGCCAGCGGACCTAATCAGCCCCAGCATTTT
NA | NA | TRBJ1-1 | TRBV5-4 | CASSSIYMNTEAFF | TGTGCCAGCAGCTCAATTTATATGAACACTGAAGCTTTCTTT
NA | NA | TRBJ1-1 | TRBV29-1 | CSVNRLNTEAFF | TGCAGCGTTAATCGGTTGAACACTGAAGCTTTCTTT
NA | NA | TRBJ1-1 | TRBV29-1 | CSVEDTENTEAFF | TGCAGCGTTGAAGATACCGAGAACACTGAAGCTTTCTTT
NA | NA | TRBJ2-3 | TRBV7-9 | CASSLSQGADTQYF | TGTGCCAGCAGCTTATCTCAGGGCGCAGATACGCAGTATTTT
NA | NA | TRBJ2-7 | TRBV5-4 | CASSLGTGGALREQYF | TGTGCCAGCAGCTTGGGCACCGGGGGCGCTTTACGGGAGCAGTACTTC
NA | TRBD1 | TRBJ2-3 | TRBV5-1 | CASSLEGAGGDTQYF | TGCGCCAGCAGCTTGGAAGGGGCAGGGGGAGATACGCAGTATTTT
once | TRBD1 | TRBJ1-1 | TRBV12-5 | CASGLDGGGGTEAFF | TGTGCTAGTGGTTTGGATGGAGGGGGCGGCACTGAAGCTTTCTTT
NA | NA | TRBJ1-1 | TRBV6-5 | CASSLGRYTEAFF | TGTGCCAGCAGCCTAGGACGGTACACTGAAGCTTTCTTT
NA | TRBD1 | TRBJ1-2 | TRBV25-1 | CASREGAKGYTF | TGTGCCAGCAGGGAGGGGGCGAAAGGCTACACCTTC
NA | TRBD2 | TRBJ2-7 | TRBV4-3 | CASRYTSGSYEQYF | TGCGCCAGCCGTTACACTAGCGGTTCCTACGAGCAGTACTTC
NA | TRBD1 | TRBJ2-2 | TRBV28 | CASSLVGQENTGELFF | TGTGCCAGCAGTTTAGTGGGACAGGAGAACACCGGGGAGCTGTTTTTT
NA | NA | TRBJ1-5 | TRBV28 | CASSDRSNQPQHF | TGTGCCAGCAGCGACCGTTCCAATCAGCCCCAGCATTTT
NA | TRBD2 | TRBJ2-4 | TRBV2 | CASRIGLAGVKNIQYF | TGTGCCAGCAGGATCGGACTAGCGGGGGTCAAAAACATTCAGTACTTC
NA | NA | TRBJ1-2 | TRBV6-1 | CASSEGGFGYTF | TGTGCCAGCAGTGAAGGTGGGTTCGGCTACACCTTC
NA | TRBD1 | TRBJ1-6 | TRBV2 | CASSGGQGASPLHF | TGTGCCAGCAGTGGGGGACAGGGTGCTTCACCCCTCCACTTT
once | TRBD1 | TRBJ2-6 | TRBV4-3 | CASSQVGTGGAGANVLTF | TGCGCCAGCAGCCAAGTGGGGACAGGGGGCGCAGGGGCCAACGTCCTGACTTTC